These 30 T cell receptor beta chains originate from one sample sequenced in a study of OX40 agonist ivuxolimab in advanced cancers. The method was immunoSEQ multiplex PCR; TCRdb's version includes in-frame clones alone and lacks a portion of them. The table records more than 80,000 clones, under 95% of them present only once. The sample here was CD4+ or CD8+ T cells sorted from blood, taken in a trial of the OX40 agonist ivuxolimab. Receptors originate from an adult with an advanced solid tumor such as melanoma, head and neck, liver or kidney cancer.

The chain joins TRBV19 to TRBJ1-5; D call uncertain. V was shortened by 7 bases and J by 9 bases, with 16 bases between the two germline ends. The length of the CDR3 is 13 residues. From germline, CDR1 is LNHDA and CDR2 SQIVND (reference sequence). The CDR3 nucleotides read TGTGCCAGTATGAGACACTGGGAGGGGCCCCAGCATTTT. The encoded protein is CASMRHWEGPQHF.

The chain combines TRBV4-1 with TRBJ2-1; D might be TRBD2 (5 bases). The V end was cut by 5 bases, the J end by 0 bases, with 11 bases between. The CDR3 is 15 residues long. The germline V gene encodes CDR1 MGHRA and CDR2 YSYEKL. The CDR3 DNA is TGCGCCAGCAGCACTCGGGAAAGCTCCTACAATGAGCAGTTCTTC. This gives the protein CASSTRESSYNEQFF.

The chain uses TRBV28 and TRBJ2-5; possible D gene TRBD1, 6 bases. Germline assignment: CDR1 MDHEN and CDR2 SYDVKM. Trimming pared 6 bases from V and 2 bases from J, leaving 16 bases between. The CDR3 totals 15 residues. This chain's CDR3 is CASSQTLDSQETQYF. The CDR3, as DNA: TGTGCCAGCAGCCAAACGCTGGACAGTCAAGAGACCCAGTACTTC.

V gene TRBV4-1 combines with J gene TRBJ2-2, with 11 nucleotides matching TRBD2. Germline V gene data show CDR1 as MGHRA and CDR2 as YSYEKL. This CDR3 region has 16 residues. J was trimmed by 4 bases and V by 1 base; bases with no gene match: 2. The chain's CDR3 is CASSQGLAGPTGELFF. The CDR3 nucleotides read TGCGCCAGCAGCCAAGGACTAGCGGGGCCCACCGGGGAGCTGTTTTTT.

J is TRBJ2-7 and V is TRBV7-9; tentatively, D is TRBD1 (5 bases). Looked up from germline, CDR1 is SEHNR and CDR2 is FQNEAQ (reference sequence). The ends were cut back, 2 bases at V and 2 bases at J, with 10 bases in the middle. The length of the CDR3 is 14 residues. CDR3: CASSLSGLTYEQYF. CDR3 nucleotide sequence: TGTGCCAGCAGCTTATCAGGGCTTACCTACGAGCAGTACTTC.

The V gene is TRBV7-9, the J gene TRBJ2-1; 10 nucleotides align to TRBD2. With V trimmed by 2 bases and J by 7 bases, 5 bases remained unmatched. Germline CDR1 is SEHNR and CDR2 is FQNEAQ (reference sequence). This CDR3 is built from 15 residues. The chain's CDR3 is CASSLKREGGNEQFF. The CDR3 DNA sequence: TGTGCCAGCAGCTTAAAGCGGGAGGGCGGTAATGAGCAGTTCTTC. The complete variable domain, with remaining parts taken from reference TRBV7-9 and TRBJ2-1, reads DTGVSQNPRHKITKRGQNVTFRCDPISEHNRLYWYRQTLGQGPEFLTYFQNEAQLEKSRLLSDRFSAERPKGSFSTLEIQRTEQGDSAMYLCASSLKREGGNEQFFGPGTRLTVL.

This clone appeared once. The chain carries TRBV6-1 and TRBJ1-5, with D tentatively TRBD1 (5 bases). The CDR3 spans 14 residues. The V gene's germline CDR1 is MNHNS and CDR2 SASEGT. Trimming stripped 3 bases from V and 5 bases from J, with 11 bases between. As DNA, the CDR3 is TGTGCCAGCAGTGAGGGACGGAAAGATCAGCCCCAGCATTTT. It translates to CASSEGRKDQPQHF.

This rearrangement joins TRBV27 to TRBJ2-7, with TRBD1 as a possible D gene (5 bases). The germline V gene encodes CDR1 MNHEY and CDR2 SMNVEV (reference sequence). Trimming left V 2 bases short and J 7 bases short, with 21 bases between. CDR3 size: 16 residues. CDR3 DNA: TGTGCCAGCAGTTTAGCTTGGGGCCCGGGCCCAAGGGAGCAGTACTTC. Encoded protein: CASSLAWGPGPREQYF.

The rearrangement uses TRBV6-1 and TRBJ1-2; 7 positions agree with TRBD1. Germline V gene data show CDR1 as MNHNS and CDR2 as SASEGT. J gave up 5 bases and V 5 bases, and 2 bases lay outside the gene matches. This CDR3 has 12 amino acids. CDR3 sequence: CASSSQGYGYTF. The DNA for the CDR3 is TGTGCCAGCAGTTCACAGGGGTATGGCTACACCTTC.

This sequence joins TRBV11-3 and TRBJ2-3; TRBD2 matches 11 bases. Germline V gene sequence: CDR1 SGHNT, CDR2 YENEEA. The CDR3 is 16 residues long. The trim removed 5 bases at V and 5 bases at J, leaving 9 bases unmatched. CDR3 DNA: TGTGCCAGCAGCCCCATACTAGCGGGAGAGGAAGATACGCAGTATTTT. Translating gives CASSPILAGEEDTQYF.

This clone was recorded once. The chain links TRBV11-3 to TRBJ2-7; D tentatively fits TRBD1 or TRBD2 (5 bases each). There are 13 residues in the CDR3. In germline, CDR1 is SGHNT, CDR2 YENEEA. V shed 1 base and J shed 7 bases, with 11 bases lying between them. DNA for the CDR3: TGTGCCAGCAGCTTAGGGGGGAGTGGTGAGCAGTACTTC. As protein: CASSLGGSGEQYF.

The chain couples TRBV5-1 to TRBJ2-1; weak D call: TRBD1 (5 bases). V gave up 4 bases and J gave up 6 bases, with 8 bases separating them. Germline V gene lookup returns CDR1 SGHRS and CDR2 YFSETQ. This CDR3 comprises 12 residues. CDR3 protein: CASSRQGNEQFF. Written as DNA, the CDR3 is TGCGCCAGCAGCCGGCAGGGCAATGAGCAGTTCTTC.

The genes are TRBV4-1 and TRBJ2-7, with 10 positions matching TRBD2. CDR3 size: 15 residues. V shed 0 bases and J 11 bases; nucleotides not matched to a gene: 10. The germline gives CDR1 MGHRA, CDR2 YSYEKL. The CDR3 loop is CASSQDLRTSGRKYF. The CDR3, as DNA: TGCGCCAGCAGCCAAGATCTTAGGACTAGCGGTAGGAAGTACTTC.

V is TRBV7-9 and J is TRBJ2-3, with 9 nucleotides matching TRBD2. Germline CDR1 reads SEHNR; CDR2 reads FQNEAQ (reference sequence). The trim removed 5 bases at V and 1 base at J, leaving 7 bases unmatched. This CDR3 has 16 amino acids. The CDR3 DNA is TGTGCCAGCAGCCGCGCTAGCGGGACGGGCACAGATACGCAGTATTTT. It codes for CASSRASGTGTDTQYF.

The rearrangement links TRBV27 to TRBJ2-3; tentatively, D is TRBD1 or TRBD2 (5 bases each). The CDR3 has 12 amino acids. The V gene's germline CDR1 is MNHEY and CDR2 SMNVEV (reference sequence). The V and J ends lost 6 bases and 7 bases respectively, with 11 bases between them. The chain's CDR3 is CASRPGGNTQYF. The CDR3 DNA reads TGTGCCAGCAGGCCTGGGGGTAATACGCAGTATTTT.

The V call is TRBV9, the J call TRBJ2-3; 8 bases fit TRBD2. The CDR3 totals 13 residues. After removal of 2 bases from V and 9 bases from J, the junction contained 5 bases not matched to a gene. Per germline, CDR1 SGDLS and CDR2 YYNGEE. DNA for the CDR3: TGTGCCAGCAGCGTTCGTAGCGGGGAAACGCAGTATTTT. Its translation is CASSVRSGETQYF.

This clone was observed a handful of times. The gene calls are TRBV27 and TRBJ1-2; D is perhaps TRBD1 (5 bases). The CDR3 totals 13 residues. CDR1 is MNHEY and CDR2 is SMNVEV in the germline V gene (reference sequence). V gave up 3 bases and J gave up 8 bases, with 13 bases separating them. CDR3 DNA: TGTGCCAGCAGTTTGGGCAGGGCGCAGGGCTACACCTTC. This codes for CASSLGRAQGYTF.

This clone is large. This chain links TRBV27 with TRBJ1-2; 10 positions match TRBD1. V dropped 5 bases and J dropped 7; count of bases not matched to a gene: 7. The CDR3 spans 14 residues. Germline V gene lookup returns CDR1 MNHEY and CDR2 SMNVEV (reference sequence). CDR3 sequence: CASSPSGDRGGYTF. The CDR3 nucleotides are TGTGCCAGCAGTCCATCGGGGGACAGGGGTGGCTACACCTTC.

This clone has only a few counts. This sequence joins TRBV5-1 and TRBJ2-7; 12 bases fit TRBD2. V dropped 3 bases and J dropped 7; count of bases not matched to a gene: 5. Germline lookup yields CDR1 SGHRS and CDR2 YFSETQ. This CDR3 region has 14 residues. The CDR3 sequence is CASSYGLAGYEQYF. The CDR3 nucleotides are TGCGCCAGCAGCTATGGACTAGCGGGATATGAGCAGTACTTC.

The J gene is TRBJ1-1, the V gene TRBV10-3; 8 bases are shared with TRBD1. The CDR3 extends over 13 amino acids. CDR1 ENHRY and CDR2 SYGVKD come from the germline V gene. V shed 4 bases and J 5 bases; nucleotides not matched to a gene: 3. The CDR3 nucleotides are TGTGCCATCAGTGTACAGGGGGGAACTGAAGCTTTCTTT. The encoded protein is CAISVQGGTEAFF.

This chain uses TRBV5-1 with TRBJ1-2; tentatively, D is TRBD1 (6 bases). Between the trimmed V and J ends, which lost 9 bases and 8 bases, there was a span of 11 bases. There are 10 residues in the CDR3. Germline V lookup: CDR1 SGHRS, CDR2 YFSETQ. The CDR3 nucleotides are TGCGCCAAAAACAGGGCAGGCTACACCTTC. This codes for CAKNRAGYTF.

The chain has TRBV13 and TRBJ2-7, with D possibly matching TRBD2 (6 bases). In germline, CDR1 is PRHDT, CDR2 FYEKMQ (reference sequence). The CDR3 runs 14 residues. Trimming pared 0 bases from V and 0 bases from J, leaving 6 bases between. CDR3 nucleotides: TGTGCCAGCAGCTTAGGCGGGAGCTCCTACGAGCAGTACTTC. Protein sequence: CASSLGGSSYEQYF.

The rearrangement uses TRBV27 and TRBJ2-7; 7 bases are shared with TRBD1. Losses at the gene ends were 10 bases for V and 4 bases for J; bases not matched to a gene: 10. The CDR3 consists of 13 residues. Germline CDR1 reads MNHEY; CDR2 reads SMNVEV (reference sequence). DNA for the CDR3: TGTGCCACAGAGGGCAGGGGGAAGTACGAGCAGTACTTC. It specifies CATEGRGKYEQYF.

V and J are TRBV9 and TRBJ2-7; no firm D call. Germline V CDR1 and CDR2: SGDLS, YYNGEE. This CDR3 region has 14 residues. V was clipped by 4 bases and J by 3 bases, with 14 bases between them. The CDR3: CASSPRTENYEQYF. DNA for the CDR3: TGTGCCAGCAGCCCTCGAACAGAGAACTACGAGCAGTACTTC. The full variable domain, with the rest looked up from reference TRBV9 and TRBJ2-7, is DSGVTQTPKHLITATGQRVTLRCSPRSGDLSVYWYQQSLDQGLQFLIQYYNGEERAKGNILERFSAQQFPDLHSELNLSSLELGDSALYFCASSPRTENYEQYFGPGTRLTVT.

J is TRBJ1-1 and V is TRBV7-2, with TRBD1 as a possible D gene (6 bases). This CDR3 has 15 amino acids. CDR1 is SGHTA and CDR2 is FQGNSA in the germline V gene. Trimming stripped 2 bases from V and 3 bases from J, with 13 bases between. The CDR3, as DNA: TGTGCCAGCAGCTTATTTGGGGGGCCGTACACTGAAGCTTTCTTT. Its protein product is CASSLFGGPYTEAFF.

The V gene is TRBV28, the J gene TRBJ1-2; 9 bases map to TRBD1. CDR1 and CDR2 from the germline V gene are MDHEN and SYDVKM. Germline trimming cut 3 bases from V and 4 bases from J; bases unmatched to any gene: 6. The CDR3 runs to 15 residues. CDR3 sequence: CASSFYPTGGYGYTF. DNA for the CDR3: TGTGCCAGCAGTTTCTATCCGACAGGGGGCTATGGCTACACCTTC.

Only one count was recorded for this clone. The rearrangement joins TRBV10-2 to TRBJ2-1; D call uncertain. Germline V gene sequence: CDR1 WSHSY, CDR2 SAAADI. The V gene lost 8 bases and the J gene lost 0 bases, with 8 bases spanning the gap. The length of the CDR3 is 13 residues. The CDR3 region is CASGFSSYNEQFF. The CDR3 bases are TGCGCCAGCGGGTTTAGCTCCTACAATGAGCAGTTCTTC.

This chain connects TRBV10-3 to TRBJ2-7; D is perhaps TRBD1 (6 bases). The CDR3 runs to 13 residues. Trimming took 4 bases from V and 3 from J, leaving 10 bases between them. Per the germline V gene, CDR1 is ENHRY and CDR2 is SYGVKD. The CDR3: CAISAGTSYEQYF. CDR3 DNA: TGTGCCATCAGTGCAGGGACAAGCTACGAGCAGTACTTC.

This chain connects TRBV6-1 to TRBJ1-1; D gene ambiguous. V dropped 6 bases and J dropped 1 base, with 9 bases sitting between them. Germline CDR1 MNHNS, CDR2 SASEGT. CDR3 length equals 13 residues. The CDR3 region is CASSPRTNTEAFF. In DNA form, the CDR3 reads TGTGCCAGCAGCCCGAGGACGAACACTGAAGCTTTCTTT.

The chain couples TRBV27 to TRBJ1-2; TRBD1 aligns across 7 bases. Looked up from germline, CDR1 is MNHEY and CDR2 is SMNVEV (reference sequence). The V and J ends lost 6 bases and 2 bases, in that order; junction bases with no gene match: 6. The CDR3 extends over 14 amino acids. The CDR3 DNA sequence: TGTGCCAGCAGCACGACAGGGACCAACTATGGCTACACCTTC. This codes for CASSTTGTNYGYTF.